Below, 23 T cell receptor beta chains from the same sample are listed, as sequenced in a study of T cell repertoires in cytomegalovirus infection. TCRdb independently ran MiXCR on the reads; one entry per CDR3 protein. The sample yields 740,000 or so distinct CDR3 sequences, approximately 34% seen once. The sequenced material came from PBMCs. Receptors originate from a human donor in good health (CMV status not recorded). Some clones in this sample may be carry-over from other donors' samples.

The chain has TRBV7-9 and TRBJ2-1, with TRBD1 identical over 9 bases. J lost 0 bases, V lost 2 bases, and 2 bases had no gene match. Per the germline V gene, CDR1 is SEHNR and CDR2 is FQNEAQ (reference sequence). This CDR3 is 16 amino acids long. CDR3 bases: TGTGCCAGCAGCTTACAACAGGGGGCCTCCTACAATGAGCAGTTCTTC. As protein: CASSLQQGASYNEQFF. Based on the CDR3 plus reference TRBV7-9 and TRBJ2-1, the full variable domain is DTGVSQNPRHKITKRGQNVTFRCDPISEHNRLYWYRQTLGQGPEFLTYFQNEAQLEKSRLLSDRFSAERPKGSFSTLEIQRTEQGDSAMYLCASSLQQGASYNEQFFGPGTRLTVL.

The table lists this clonotype with a few counts. The V gene is TRBV5-1, the J gene TRBJ1-6; TRBD1 agrees at 10 bases. Germline loops: CDR1 SGHRS, CDR2 YFSETQ. There are 16 residues in the CDR3. Germline trimming cut 3 bases from V and 8 bases from J; bases unmatched to any gene: 8. The CDR3 loop reads CASSYSGTGAYSPLHF. CDR3 nucleotide sequence: TGCGCCAGCAGCTACTCCGGGACAGGGGCATATTCACCCCTCCACTTT.

This clonotype was detected only a few times. V and J are TRBV7-6 and TRBJ1-3; D is possibly TRBD1 (6 bases). The length of the CDR3 is 15 residues. The ends were cut back, 4 bases at V and 4 bases at J, with 14 bases in the middle. Germline CDR1 is SGHVS and CDR2 is FNYEAQ. The CDR3 sequence is CASSSRGGRGNTIYF. DNA of the CDR3: TGTGCCAGCAGCTCCCGAGGGGGTCGCGGAAACACCATATATTTT.

This clonotype occurred a few times. The chain carries TRBV11-1 and TRBJ2-7, with TRBD2 identical over 8 bases. This CDR3 comprises 15 residues. The V gene's germline CDR1 is SGHAT and CDR2 FQDESV (reference sequence). V lost 5 bases and J lost 3; bases outside the gene matches: 9. The CDR3 DNA reads TGTGCCAGCAGCAACCCAAGCGGGGGATTCTACGAGCAGTACTTC. Encoded protein: CASSNPSGGFYEQYF.

J is TRBJ2-1 and V is TRBV5-1; 8 bases are a match to TRBD1. After removal of 0 bases from V and 5 bases from J, the junction contained 4 bases not matched to a gene. CDR3 length equals 15 residues. Per the germline V gene, CDR1 is SGHRS and CDR2 is YFSETQ. Here the CDR3 reads CASSLVGQGNNEQFF. CDR3 DNA: TGCGCCAGCAGCTTGGTAGGACAGGGAAACAATGAGCAGTTCTTC.

This clonotype was detected ten times or more. The rearrangement joins TRBV7-3 to TRBJ2-5; TRBD1 matches at 9 bases. The CDR3 has 13 amino acids. The V segment lost 5 bases and the J segment 9 bases; nucleotides outside the gene matches: 7. Germline lookup yields CDR1 SGHTA and CDR2 FQGTGA. The CDR3 DNA reads TGTGCCAGCAGCCCCGGGACAGGGCGCCCCCAGTACTTC. Translation: CASSPGTGRPQYF.

The table lists this clonotype with a few counts. The V and J genes are TRBV20-1 and TRBJ2-1, with 12 bases that match TRBD1. Germline CDR1 is DFQATT and CDR2 is SNEGSKA (reference sequence). The CDR3 consists of 15 residues. The junction had 4 bases not matched to a gene; V was cut back by 5 bases and J by 2 bases. CDR3 residues: CSAPRDRGPYNEQFF. The CDR3 DNA reads TGCAGTGCTCCCCGGGACAGGGGGCCCTACAATGAGCAGTTCTTC.

V and J are TRBV6-5 and TRBJ2-5; no reliable D call. With 2 bases removed from V and 2 bases from J, the gap between germline ends came to 9 bases. The CDR3 contains 14 residues. Germline-derived CDR1 and CDR2 are MNHEY and SVGAGI. CDR3 loop: CASSYHLGQETQYF. CDR3 sequence (DNA): TGTGCCAGCAGTTACCACCTCGGACAAGAGACCCAGTACTTC.

This clonotype is a singleton in its sample. CDR3 nucleotide sequence: TGTGCCAGCAGCCGATCCAGGGGTAACAATGAGCAGTTCTTC. This gives the protein CASSRSRGNNEQFF. The gene calls are TRBV11-2 and TRBJ2-1, with a possible D match to TRBD1 (6 bases). CDR3 length: 14 amino acids. V lost 5 bases and J lost 5, with 13 bases in between. The V gene's germline CDR1 is SGHAT and CDR2 FQNNGV. Drawing the rest from reference TRBV11-2 and TRBJ2-1, the complete variable domain is EAGVAQSPRYKIIEKRQSVAFWCNPISGHATLYWYQQILGQGPKLLIQFQNNGVVDDSQLPKDRFSAERLKGVDSTLKIQPAKLEDSAVYLCASSRSRGNNEQFFGPGTRLTVL.

This chain uses TRBV7-8 with TRBJ2-7, with D tentatively TRBD1 (6 bases). This CDR3 comprises 15 residues. Per germline, CDR1 SGHVS and CDR2 FQNEAQ. Trimming cost V 3 bases and J 5 bases, with 17 bases left between them. This CDR3 reads CASSFTDSSMNEQYF. The CDR3 nucleotides are TGTGCCAGCAGCTTCACGGACAGTAGTATGAACGAGCAGTACTTC. Looking up the rest from reference TRBV7-8 and TRBJ2-7 gives the full variable domain: GAGVSQSPRYKVAKRGQDVALRCDPISGHVSLFWYQQALGQGPEFLTYFQNEAQLDKSGLPSDRFFAERPEGSVSTLKIQRTQQEDSAVYLCASSFTDSSMNEQYFGPGTRLTVT.

The V and J genes are TRBV6-8 and TRBJ2-7; 13 nucleotides match TRBD2. This CDR3 is 17 amino acids long. V shed 4 bases, J shed 1 base, and the junction held 7 bases outside the gene matches. Germline V lookup: CDR1 MNHGY, CDR2 SAAAGT. This CDR3 is CASSSTSGRAVSYEQYF. CDR3 in DNA: TGTGCCAGCAGTTCTACTAGCGGGAGGGCCGTATCCTACGAGCAGTACTTC.

The gene calls are TRBV7-2 and TRBJ2-7; D is perhaps TRBD1 (6 bases). The CDR3 is 15 amino acids. With 3 bases removed from V and 4 bases from J, the gap between germline ends came to 16 bases. The germline V gene encodes CDR1 SGHTA and CDR2 FQGNSA. CDR3 loop: CASSFARDNSYEQYF. The CDR3 DNA sequence: TGTGCCAGCAGCTTCGCCCGGGACAACTCGTACGAGCAGTACTTC.

The rearrangement joins TRBV6-1 to TRBJ2-3; either TRBD1 or TRBD2 may supply D (5 bases each). The CDR3 is 17 amino acids. V shed 0 bases and J shed 0 bases, with 13 bases lying between them. Per the germline V gene, CDR1 is MNHNS and CDR2 is SASEGT. This CDR3 is CASSEAKGPVSTDTQYF. The DNA of the CDR3 is TGTGCCAGCAGTGAAGCGAAGGGACCTGTCAGCACAGATACGCAGTATTTT.

This chain uses TRBV12-3 or TRBV12-4 with TRBJ1-5; D gene uncertain. V lost 2 bases and J 1 base, leaving 9 bases between the germline ends. The CDR3 extends over 15 amino acids. The CDR3, as DNA: TGTGCCAGCAGTTTATTCCGCGGGAGCAATCAGCCCCAGCATTTT. Translated: CASSLFRGSNQPQHF.

The chain links TRBV4-2 to TRBJ2-7; no clear D gene. CDR1 and CDR2 (germline): LGHNA, YNFKEQ. The CDR3 extends over 14 amino acids. V was cut by 0 bases and J by 4 bases, with 10 bases left in between. The CDR3 nucleotides read TGTGCCAGCAGCCAAGAGTACCTCCCTTACGAGCAGTACTTC. Translated, it gives CASSQEYLPYEQYF.

Note on this clonotype: A much larger clone differs by one base, so this may be a read error. Without the conserved terminal phenylalanine or tryptophan, this CDR3 likely stems from a read error. The chain couples TRBV28 to TRBJ2-1, with D maybe TRBD1 (7 bases). Germline loops: CDR1 MDHEN, CDR2 SYDVKM. Trimming shortened V by 5 bases and J by 4 bases, and 21 bases separated the two germline ends. The CDR3 extends over 17 amino acids. DNA for the CDR3: TGTGCCAGCAGTCCCCCCCCCGCAGGGGGGCTTTACAATGAGCAGTTCTTA. This sequence encodes CASSPPPAGGLYNEQFL.

This chain links TRBV12-3 or TRBV12-4 with TRBJ2-7; D unclear. The ends were cut back, 10 bases at V and 6 bases at J, with 19 bases in the middle. The CDR3 has 13 residues. CDR3 DNA: TGTGCCACCTCTCGTAGAGGTATGAGCGAGCAGTACTTC. It specifies CATSRRGMSEQYF.

The chain uses TRBV28 and TRBJ1-4; the match to TRBD1 covers 9 bases. Germline V CDR1 and CDR2: MDHEN, SYDVKM. The CDR3 extends over 15 amino acids. With 7 bases clipped from V and 4 bases from J, the junction kept 7 bases outside the gene matches. CDR3 in amino acids: CASKNRDRVNEKLFF. The CDR3 DNA sequence: TGTGCCAGCAAAAACCGGGACAGGGTTAATGAAAAACTGTTTTTT. Combining the CDR3 with reference TRBV28 and TRBJ1-4 gives the whole variable domain DVKVTQSSRYLVKRTGEKVFLECVQDMDHENMFWYRQDPGLGLRLIYFSYDVKMKEKGDIPEGYSVSREKKERFSLILESASTNQTSMYLCASKNRDRVNEKLFFGSGTQLSVL.

This clonotype was found many times. The rearrangement joins TRBV7-2 to TRBJ2-5, with 8 nucleotides matching TRBD2. The germline CDR1 and CDR2 sequences are SGHTA and FQGNSA. Unmatched junction bases numbered 4, after V lost 5 bases and J lost 2 bases. The CDR3 has 14 residues. The CDR3 DNA sequence: TGTGCCAGCAGCGCCAGACTAGCGCAAGAGACCCAGTACTTC. This encodes CASSARLAQETQYF.

V usage is TRBV4-1 and J usage is TRBJ1-2; D is uncertain. Germline loops: CDR1 MGHRA, CDR2 YSYEKL. V dropped 0 bases and J dropped 1 base, with 12 bases sitting between them. This CDR3 region has 16 residues. The chain's CDR3 is CASSQEPTRVNYGYTF. Written as DNA, the CDR3 is TGCGCCAGCAGCCAAGAACCTACCCGGGTTAACTATGGCTACACCTTC.

This chain connects TRBV27 to TRBJ2-1; no reliable D call. Germline CDR1 reads MNHEY; CDR2 reads SMNVEV (reference sequence). This CDR3 is 12 amino acids long. With 7 bases removed from V and 5 bases from J, the gap between germline ends came to 9 bases. The DNA of the CDR3 is TGTGCCAGCACGGAACGCAACAATGAGCAGTTCTTC. Translation gives CASTERNNEQFF.

This clonotype was recorded a few times. The gene calls are TRBV29-1 and TRBJ2-1; D may be TRBD1 (5 bases). Trimming removed 3 bases from V and 4 bases from J, with 10 bases in between. The germline gives CDR1 SQVTM, CDR2 ANQGSEA. The CDR3 runs to 13 residues. CDR3 DNA sequence: TGCAGCGTTGACAGGGCGCGATACAATGAGCAGTTCTTC. It codes for CSVDRARYNEQFF.

This clonotype was observed at least ten times. V gene TRBV12-3 or TRBV12-4 combines with J gene TRBJ2-7, with D unresolved. The CDR3 spans 11 residues. Trimming stripped 1 base from V and 3 bases from J, with 1 base between. CDR3 region: CASSLVYEQYF. For the CDR3, the DNA is TGTGCCAGCAGTTTAGTCTACGAGCAGTACTTC.